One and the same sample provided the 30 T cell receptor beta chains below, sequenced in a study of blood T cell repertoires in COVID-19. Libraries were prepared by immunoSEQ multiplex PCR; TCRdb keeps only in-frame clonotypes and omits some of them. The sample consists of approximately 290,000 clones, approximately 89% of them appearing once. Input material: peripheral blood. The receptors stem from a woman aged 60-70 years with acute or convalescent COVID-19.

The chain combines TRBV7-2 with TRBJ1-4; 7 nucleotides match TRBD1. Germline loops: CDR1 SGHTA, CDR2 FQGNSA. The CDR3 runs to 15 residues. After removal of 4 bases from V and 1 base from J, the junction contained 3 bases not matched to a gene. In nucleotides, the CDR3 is TGTGCCAGCAGCTCGGGACAGATAACTAATGAAAAACTGTTTTTT. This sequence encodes CASSSGQITNEKLFF.

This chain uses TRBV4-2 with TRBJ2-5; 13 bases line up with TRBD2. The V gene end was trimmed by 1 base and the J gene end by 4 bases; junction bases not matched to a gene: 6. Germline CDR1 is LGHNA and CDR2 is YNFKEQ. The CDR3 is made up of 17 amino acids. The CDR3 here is CASSQGGTSGVLETQYF. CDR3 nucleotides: TGTGCCAGCAGCCAAGGTGGGACTAGCGGGGTTTTAGAGACCCAGTACTTC.

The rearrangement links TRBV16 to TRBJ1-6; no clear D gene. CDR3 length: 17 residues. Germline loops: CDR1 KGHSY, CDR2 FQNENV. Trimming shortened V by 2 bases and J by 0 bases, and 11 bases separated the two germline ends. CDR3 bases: TGTGCCAGCAGCCAAGGGAGGGTGAGCTCCTATAATTCACCCCTCCACTTT. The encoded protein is CASSQGRVSSYNSPLHF.

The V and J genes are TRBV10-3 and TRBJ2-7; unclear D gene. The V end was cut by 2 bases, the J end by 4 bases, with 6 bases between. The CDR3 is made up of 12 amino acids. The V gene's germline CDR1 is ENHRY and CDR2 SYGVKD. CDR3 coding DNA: TGTGCCATCAGTGAGAACAGATACGAGCAGTACTTC. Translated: CAISENRYEQYF.

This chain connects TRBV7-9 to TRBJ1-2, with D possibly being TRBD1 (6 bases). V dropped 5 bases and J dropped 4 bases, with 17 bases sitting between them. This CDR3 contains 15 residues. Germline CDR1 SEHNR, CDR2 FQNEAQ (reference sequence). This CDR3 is CASSTGPGNFYGYTF. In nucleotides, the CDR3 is TGTGCCAGCAGCACAGGGCCCGGGAACTTCTATGGCTACACCTTC.

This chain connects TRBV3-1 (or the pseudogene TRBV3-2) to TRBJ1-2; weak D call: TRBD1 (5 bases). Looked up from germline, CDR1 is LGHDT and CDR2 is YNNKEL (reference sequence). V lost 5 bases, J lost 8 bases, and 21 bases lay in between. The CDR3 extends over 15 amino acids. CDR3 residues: CASSLKKGVRGGYTF. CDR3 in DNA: TGTGCCAGCAGCTTGAAAAAAGGGGTCCGCGGAGGCTACACCTTC.

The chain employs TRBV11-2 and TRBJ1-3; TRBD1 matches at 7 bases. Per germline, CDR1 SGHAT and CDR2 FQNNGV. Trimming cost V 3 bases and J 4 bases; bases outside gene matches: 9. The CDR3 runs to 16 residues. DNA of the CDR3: TGTGCCAGCAGCTTTACCCTGACAGGGAGCGGAAACACCATATATTTT. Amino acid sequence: CASSFTLTGSGNTIYF.

CDR3 bases: TGTGCCAGCAGCGTCGGGACAGGGGCGGTAGCGAACACCGGGGAGCTGTTTTTT. This codes for CASSVGTGAVANTGELFF. This sequence joins TRBV9 and TRBJ2-2, with 10 bases that match TRBD1. Germline V gene sequence: CDR1 SGDLS, CDR2 YYNGEE. J gave up 0 bases and V 2 bases, and 7 bases lay outside the gene matches. There are 18 residues in the CDR3.

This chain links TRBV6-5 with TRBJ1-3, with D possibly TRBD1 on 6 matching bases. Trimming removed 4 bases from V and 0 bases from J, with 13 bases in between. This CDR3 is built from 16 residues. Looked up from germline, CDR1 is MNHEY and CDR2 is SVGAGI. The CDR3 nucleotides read TGTGCCAGCAGTTCTCGGGACACCTTCTCTGGAAACACCATATATTTT. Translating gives CASSSRDTFSGNTIYF.

The CDR3 loop is CASSLIPIGTSGNAEETQYF. The CDR3 bases are TGTGCCAGCAGCTTAATACCCATCGGGACTAGCGGGAACGCCGAAGAGACCCAGTACTTC. The chain couples TRBV7-8 to TRBJ2-5; TRBD2 agrees at 13 bases. The CDR3 totals 20 residues. V shed 2 bases, J shed 3 bases, and the junction held 15 bases outside the gene matches. CDR1 and CDR2 from the germline V gene are SGHVS and FQNEAQ.

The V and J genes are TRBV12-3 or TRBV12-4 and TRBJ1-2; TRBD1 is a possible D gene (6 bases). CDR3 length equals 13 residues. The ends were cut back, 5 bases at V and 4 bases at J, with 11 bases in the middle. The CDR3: CASSGGDIYGYTF. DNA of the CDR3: TGTGCCAGCAGTGGGGGGGACATCTATGGCTACACCTTC.

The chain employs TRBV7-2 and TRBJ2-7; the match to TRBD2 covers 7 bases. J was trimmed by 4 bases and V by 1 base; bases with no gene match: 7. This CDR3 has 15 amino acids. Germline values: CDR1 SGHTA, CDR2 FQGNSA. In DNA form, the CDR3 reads TGTGCCAGCAGCTTAGGACTAGCTGGGACGTACGAGCAGTACTTC. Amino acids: CASSLGLAGTYEQYF.

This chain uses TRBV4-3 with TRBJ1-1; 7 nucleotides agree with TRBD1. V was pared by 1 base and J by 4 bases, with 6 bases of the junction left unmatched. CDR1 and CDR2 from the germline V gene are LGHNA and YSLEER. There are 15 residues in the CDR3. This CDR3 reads CASSQVGSGGTEAFF. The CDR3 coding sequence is TGCGCCAGCAGCCAAGTTGGCTCAGGGGGCACTGAAGCTTTCTTT.

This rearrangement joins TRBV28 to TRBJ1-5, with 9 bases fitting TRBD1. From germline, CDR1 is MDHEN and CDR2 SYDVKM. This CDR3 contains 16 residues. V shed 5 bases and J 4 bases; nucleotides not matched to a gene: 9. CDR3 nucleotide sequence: TGTGCCAGCAGTCCCCCGGGACAGGGTCGGAATCAGCCCCAGCATTTT. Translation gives CASSPPGQGRNQPQHF.

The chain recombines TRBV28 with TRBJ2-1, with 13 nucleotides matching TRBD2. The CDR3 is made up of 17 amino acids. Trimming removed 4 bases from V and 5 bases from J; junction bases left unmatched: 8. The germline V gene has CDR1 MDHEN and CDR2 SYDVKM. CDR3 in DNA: TGTGCCAGCAGTTACAAAAAGGGACTAGCGGGAAACAATGAGCAGTTCTTC. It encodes CASSYKKGLAGNNEQFF.

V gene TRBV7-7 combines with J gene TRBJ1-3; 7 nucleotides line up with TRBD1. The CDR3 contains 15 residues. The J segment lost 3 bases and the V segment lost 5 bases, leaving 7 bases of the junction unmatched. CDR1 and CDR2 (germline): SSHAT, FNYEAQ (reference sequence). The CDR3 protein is CASSPEGAGGNTIYF. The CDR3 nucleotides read TGTGCCAGCAGCCCAGAGGGGGCGGGTGGAAACACCATATATTTT.

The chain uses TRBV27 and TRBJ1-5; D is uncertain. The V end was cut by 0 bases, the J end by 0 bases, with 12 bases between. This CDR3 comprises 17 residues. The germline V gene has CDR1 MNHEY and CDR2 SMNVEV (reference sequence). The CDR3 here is CASSLSRPSASNQPQHF. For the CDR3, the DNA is TGTGCCAGCAGTTTATCGCGGCCCTCAGCTAGCAATCAGCCCCAGCATTTT.

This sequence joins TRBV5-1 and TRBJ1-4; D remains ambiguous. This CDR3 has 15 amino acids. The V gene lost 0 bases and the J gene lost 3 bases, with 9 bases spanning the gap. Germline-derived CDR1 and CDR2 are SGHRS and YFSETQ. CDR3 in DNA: TGCGCCAGCAGCTTGGTCGCAGGTTCTAATGAAAAACTGTTTTTT. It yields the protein CASSLVAGSNEKLFF.

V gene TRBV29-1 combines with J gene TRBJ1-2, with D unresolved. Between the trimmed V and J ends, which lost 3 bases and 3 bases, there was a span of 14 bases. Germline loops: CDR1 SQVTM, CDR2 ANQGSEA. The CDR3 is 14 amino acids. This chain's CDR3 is CSVDFGWEYYGYTF. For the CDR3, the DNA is TGCAGCGTTGATTTCGGGTGGGAGTACTATGGCTACACCTTC.

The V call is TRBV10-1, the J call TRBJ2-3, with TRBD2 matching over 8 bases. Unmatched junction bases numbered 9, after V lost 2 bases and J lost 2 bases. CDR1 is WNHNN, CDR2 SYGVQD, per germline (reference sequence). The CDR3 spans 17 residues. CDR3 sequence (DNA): TGCGCCAGCAGTGAGAAGGCGAGCGGGAGCCCCACAGATACGCAGTATTTT. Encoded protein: CASSEKASGSPTDTQYF.

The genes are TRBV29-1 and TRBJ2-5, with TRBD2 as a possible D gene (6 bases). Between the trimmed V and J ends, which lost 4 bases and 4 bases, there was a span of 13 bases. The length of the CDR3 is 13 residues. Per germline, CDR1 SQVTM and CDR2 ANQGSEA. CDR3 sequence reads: CSVGQLGGETQYF. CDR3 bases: TGCAGCGTTGGACAGTTGGGAGGAGAGACCCAGTACTTC.

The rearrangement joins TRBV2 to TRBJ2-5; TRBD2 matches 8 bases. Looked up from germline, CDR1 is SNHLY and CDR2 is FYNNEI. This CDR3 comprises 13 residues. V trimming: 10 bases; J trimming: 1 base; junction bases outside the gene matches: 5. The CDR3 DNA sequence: TGTGCCACCAAGCGGGGGTTCCAAGAGACCCAGTACTTC. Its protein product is CATKRGFQETQYF.

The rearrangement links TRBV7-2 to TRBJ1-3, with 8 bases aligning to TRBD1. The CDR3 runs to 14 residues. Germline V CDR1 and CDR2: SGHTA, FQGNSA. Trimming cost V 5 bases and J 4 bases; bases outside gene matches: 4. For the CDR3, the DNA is TGTGCCAGCAGCCCCGGACAGGGCGGAAACACCATATATTTT. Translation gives CASSPGQGGNTIYF.

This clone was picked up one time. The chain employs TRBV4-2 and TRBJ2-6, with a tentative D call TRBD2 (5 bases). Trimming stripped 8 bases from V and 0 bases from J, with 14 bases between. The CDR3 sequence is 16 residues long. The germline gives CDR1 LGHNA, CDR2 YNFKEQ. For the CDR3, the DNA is TGTGCCAGCCAGAGTGCCGGGGTCTCTGGGGCCAACGTCCTGACTTTC. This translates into CASQSAGVSGANVLTF.

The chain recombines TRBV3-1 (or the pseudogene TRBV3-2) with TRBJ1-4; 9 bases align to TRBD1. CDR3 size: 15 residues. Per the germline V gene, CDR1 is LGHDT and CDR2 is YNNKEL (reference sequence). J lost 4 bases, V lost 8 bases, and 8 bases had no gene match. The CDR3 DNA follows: TGTGCCAGCCGTTCGGGGACAGGGATTAATGAAAAACTGTTTTTT. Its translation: CASRSGTGINEKLFF.

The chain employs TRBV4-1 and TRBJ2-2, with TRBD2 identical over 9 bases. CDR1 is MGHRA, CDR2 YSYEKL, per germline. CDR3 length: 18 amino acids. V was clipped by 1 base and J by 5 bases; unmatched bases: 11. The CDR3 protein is CASSQGGAGGIRTGELFF. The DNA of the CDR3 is TGCGCCAGCAGCCAAGGAGGCGCGGGGGGGATTCGGACCGGGGAGCTGTTTTTT.

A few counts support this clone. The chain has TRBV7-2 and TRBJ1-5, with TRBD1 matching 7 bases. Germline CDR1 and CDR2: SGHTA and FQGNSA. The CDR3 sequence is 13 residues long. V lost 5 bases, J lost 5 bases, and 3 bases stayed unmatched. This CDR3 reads CASSAQGYQPQHF. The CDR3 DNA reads TGTGCCAGCAGCGCACAGGGGTATCAGCCCCAGCATTTT.

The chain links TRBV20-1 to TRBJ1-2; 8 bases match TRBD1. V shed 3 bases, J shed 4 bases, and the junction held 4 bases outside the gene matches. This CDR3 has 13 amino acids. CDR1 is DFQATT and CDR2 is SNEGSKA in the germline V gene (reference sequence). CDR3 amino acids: CSASATGGYGYTF. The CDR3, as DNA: TGCAGTGCTAGTGCTACAGGGGGCTATGGCTACACCTTC.

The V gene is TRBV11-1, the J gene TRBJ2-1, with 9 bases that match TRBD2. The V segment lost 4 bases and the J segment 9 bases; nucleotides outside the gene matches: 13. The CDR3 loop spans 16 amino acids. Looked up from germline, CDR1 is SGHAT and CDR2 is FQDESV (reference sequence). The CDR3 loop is CASSSPPTSGVPEQFF. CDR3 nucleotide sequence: TGTGCCAGCAGCTCCCCTCCGACTAGCGGAGTGCCTGAGCAGTTCTTC.

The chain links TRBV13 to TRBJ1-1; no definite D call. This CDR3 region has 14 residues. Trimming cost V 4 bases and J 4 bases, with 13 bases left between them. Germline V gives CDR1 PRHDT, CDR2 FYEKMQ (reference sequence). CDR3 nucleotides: TGTGCCAGCAGCTCAAGCGGCGGAATCACTGAAGCTTTCTTT. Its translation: CASSSSGGITEAFF.